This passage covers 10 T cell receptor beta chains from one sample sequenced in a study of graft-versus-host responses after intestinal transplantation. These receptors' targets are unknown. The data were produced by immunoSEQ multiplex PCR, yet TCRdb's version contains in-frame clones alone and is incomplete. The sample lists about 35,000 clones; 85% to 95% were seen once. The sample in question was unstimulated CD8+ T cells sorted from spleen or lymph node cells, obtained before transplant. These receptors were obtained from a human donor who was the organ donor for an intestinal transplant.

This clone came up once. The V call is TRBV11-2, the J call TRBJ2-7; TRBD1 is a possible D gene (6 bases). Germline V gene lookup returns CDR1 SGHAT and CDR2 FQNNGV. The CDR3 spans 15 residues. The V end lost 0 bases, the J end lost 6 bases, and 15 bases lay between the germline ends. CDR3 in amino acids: CASSLDPGVSGEQYF. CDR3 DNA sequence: TGTGCCAGCAGCTTAGACCCAGGGGTCTCGGGCGAGCAGTACTTC.

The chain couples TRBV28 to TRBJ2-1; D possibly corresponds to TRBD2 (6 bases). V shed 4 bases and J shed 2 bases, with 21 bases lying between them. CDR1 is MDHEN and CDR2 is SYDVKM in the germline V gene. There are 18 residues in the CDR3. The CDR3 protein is CASSSDYAGTHPYNEQFF. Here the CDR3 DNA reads TGTGCCAGCAGTTCCGATTATGCCGGGACTCACCCCTACAATGAGCAGTTCTTC.

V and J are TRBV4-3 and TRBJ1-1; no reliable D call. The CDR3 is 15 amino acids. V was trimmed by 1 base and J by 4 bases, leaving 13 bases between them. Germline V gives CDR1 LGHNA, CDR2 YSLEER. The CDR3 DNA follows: TGCGCCAGCAGCCAAGTTGAGGGCGTTACCACTGAAGCTTTCTTT. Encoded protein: CASSQVEGVTTEAFF.

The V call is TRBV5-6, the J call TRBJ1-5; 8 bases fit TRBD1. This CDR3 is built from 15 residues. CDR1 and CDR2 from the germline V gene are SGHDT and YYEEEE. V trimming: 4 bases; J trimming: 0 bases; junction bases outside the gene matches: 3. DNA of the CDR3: TGTGCCAGCAGCATAGGGACAGGTAGCAATCAGCCCCAGCATTTT. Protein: CASSIGTGSNQPQHF. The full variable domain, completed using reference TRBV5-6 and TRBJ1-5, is DAGVTQSPTHLIKTRGQQVTLRCSPKSGHDTVSWYQQALGQGPQFIFQYYEEEERQRGNFPDRFSGHQFPNYSSELNVNALLLGDSALYLCASSIGTGSNQPQHFGDGTRLSIL.

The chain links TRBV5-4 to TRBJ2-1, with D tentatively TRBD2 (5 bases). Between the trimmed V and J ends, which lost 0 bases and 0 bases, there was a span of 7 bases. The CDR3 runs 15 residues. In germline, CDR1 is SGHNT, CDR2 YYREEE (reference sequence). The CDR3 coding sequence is TGTGCCAGCAGCTTGGTTGGGAGCTCCTACAATGAGCAGTTCTTC. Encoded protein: CASSLVGSSYNEQFF. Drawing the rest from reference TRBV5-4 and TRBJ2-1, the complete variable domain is ETGVTQSPTHLIKTRGQQVTLRCSSQSGHNTVSWYQQALGQGPQFIFQYYREEENGRGNFPPRFSGLQFPNYSSELNVNALELDDSALYLCASSLVGSSYNEQFFGPGTRLTVL.

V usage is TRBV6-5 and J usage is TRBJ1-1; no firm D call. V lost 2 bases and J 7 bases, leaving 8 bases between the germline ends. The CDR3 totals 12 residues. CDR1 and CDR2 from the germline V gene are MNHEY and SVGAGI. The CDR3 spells CASSYALGEAFF. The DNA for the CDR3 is TGTGCCAGCAGTTACGCGTTGGGTGAAGCTTTCTTT.

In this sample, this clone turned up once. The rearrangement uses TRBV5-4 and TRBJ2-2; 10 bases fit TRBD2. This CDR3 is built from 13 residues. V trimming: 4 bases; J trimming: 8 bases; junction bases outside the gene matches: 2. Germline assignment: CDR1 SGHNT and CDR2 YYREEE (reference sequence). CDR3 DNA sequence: TGTGCCAGCAGCCCGGGACTAGCGGGGGAGCTGTTTTTT. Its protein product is CASSPGLAGELFF.

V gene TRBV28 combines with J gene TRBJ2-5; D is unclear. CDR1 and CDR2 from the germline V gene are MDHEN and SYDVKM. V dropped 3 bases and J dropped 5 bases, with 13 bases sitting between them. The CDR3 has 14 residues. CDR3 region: CASSFSREQETQYF. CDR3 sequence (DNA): TGTGCCAGCAGTTTTAGCCGAGAGCAGGAGACCCAGTACTTC.

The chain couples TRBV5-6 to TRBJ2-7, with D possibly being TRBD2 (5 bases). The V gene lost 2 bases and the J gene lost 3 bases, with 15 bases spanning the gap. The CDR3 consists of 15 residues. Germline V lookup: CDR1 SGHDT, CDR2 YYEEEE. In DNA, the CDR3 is TGTGCCAGCAGCTTACCGGAGGAAAACGACTACGAGCAGTACTTC. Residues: CASSLPEENDYEQYF.

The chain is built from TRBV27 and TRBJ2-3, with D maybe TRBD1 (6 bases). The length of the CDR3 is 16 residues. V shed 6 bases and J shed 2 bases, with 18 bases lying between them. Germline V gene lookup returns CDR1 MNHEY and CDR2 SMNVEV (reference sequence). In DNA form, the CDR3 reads TGTGCCAGCAGCCCCAGGGGCCAAGTTTCCACAGATACGCAGTATTTT. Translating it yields CASSPRGQVSTDTQYF.